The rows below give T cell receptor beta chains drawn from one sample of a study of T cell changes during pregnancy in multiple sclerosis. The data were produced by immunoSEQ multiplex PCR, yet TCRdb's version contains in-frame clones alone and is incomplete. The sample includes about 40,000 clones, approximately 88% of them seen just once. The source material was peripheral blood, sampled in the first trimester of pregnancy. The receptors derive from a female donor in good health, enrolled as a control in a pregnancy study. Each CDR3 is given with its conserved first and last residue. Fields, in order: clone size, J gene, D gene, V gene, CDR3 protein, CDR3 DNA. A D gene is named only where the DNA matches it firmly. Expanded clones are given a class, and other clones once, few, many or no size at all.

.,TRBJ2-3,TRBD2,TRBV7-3,CASSPSGGADTQYF,TGTGCCAGCAGCCCCAGCGGGGGCGCAGATACGCAGTATTTT
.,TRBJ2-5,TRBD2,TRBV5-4,CASSLGLAGGQETQYF,TGTGCCAGCAGCTTAGGACTAGCGGGGGGACAAGAGACCCAGTACTTC
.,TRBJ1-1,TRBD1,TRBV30,CAWSTGDREAFF,TGTGCCTGGAGTACAGGGGACAGGGAAGCTTTCTTT
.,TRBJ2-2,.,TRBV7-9,CASSPGATANTGELFF,TGTGCCAGCAGCCCAGGGGCTACCGCGAACACCGGGGAGCTGTTTTTT
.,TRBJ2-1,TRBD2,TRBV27,CASASGGEAYNEQFF,TGTGCCAGCGCTTCGGGAGGGGAAGCCTACAATGAGCAGTTCTTC
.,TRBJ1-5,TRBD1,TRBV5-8,CASSVGQSNQPQHF,TGTGCCAGCAGCGTGGGACAGAGCAATCAGCCCCAGCATTTT
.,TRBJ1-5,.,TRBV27,CASRGNQPQHF,TGTGCCAGCCGAGGCAATCAGCCCCAGCATTTT
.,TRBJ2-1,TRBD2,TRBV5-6,CASRDTGTTDDEQFF,TGTGCCAGCAGAGATACCGGGACTACGGACGATGAGCAGTTCTTC
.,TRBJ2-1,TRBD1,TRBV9,CASSVEEGTGWALNEQFF,TGTGCCAGCAGCGTAGAGGAAGGGACAGGTTGGGCTCTTAATGAGCAGTTCTTC
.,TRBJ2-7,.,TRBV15,CATSLRTDSSYEQYF,TGTGCCACCAGCCTGCGGACAGATAGCTCCTACGAGCAGTACTTC
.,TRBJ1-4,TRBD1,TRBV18,CASSPPNPTGGEKLFF,TGTGCCAGCTCACCACCGAACCCGACAGGGGGGGAAAAACTGTTTTTT
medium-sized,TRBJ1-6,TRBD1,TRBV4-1,CASSLTGDANSPLHF,TGCGCCAGCAGCTTAACAGGGGATGCTAATTCACCCCTCCACTTT
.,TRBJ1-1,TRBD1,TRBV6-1,CASSAIRGRVTEAFF,TGTGCCAGCAGTGCGATCAGGGGGCGAGTCACTGAAGCTTTCTTT
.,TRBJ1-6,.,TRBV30,CAWSAYSSYNSPLHF,TGTGCCTGGAGTGCCTACTCCTCCTATAATTCACCCCTCCACTTT
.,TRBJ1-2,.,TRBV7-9,CASSSSGRDIGYGYTF,TGTGCCAGCAGCTCTAGCGGCAGGGATATTGGCTATGGCTACACCTTC
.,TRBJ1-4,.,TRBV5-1,CASTPGHHLSATNEKLFF,TGCGCCAGCACCCCAGGACACCATCTCAGCGCAACTAATGAAAAACTGTTTTTT
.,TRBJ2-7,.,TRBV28,CASSFPISPSHEQYF,TGTGCCAGCAGTTTTCCCATTAGCCCTTCGCACGAGCAGTACTTC
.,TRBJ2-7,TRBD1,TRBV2,CASSEDRGRYEQYF,TGTGCCAGCAGCGAGGACAGGGGCCGGTACGAGCAGTACTTC
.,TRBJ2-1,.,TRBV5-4,CASSLGGLRRSEQFF,TGTGCCAGCAGCTTGGGAGGACTACGGCGCAGTGAGCAGTTCTTC
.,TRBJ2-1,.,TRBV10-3,CAISEGRFDNEQFF,TGTGCCATCAGTGAAGGGAGGTTCGACAATGAGCAGTTCTTC
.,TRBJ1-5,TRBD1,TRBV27,CASSPRDRDSNQPQHF,TGTGCCAGCAGTCCCCGGGACAGGGATAGCAATCAGCCCCAGCATTTT
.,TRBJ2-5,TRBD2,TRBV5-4,CASSLGLAVETQYF,TGTGCCAGCAGCTTGGGACTAGCTGTAGAGACCCAGTACTTC
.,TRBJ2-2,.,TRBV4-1,CASSQDSGRANGELFF,TGCGCCAGCAGCCAAGATTCGGGCAGGGCAAACGGGGAGCTGTTTTTT
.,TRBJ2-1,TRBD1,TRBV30,CAWSGLGQGTYNEQFF,TGTGCCTGGAGTGGGTTGGGACAGGGGACCTACAATGAGCAGTTCTTC